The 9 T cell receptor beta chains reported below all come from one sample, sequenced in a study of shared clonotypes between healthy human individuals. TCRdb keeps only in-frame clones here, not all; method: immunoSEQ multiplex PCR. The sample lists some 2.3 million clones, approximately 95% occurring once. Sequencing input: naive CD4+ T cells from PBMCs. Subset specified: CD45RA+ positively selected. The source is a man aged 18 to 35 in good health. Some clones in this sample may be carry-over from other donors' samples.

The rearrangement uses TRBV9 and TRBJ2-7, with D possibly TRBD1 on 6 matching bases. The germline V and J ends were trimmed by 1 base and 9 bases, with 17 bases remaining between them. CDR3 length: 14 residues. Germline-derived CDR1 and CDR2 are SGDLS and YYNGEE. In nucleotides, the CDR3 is TGTGCCAGCAGCGTAACCGAAGGGACATCAAGGCAGTACTTC. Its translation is CASSVTEGTSRQYF.

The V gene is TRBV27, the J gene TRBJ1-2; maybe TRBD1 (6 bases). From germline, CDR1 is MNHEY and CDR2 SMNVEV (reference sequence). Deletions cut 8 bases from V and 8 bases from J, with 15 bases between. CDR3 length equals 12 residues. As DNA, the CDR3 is TGTGCCAGCTCCCGGGGGCCGGGCGGCTACACCTTC. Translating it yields CASSRGPGGYTF.

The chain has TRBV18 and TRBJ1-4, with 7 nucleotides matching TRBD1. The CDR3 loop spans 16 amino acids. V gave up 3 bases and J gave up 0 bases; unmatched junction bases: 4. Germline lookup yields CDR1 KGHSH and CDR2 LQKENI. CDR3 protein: CASSPGTVATNEKLFF. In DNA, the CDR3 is TGTGCCAGCTCACCTGGGACAGTTGCAACTAATGAAAAACTGTTTTTT.

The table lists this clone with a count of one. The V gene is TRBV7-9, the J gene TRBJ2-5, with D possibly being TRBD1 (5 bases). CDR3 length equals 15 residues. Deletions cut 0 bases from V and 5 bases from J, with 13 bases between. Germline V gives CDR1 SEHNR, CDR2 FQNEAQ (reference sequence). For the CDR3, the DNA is TGTGCCAGCAGCTTAGCAGGGGTGTTGCGGGAGACCCAGTACTTC. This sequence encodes CASSLAGVLRETQYF.

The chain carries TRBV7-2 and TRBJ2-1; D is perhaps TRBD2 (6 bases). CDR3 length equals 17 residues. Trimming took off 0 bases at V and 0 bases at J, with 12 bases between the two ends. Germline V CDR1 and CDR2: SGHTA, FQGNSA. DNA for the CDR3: TGTGCCAGCAGCTTAGCGCGGGGCCACTCCTCCTACAATGAGCAGTTCTTC. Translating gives CASSLARGHSSYNEQFF.

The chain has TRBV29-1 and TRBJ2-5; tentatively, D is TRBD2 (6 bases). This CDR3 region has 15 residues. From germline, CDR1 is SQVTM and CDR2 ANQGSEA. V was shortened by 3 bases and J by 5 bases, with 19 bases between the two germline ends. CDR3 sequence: CSVDWDPVRGETQYF. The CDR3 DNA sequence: TGCAGCGTTGACTGGGATCCCGTCCGGGGGGAGACCCAGTACTTC.

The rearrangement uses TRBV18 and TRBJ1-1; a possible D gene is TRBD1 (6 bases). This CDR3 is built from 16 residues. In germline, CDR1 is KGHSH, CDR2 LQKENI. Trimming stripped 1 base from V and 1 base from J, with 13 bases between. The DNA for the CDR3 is TGTGCCAGCTCACCACTCGGGCAGGACAGGAACACTGAAGCTTTCTTT. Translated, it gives CASSPLGQDRNTEAFF.

CDR3 loop: CASSRGRASEETQYF. The CDR3 DNA reads TGTGCCAGCTCTCGCGGGAGGGCTAGTGAAGAGACCCAGTACTTC. The chain combines TRBV18 with TRBJ2-5; 9 bases match TRBD2. Per the germline V gene, CDR1 is KGHSH and CDR2 is LQKENI. Losses at the gene ends were 6 bases for V and 3 bases for J; bases not matched to a gene: 8. The length of the CDR3 is 15 residues.

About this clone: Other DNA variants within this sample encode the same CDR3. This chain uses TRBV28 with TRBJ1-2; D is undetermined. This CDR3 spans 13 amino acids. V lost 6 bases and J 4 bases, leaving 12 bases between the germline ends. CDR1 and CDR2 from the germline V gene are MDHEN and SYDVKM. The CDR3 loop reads CASSPRGPYGYTF. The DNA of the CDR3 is TGTGCCAGCAGCCCTCGAGGTCCCTATGGCTACACCTTC.